Following are 23 T cell receptor beta chains from one sample sequenced in a study of blood T cell repertoires in COVID-19. Clones were sequenced by immunoSEQ multiplex PCR, and TCRdb holds only the in-frame ones, with some missing. Of about 39,000 clones in the sample, roughly 80% were seen once. The sample consisted of peripheral blood. The receptors stem from a man aged 60-69 years in a cohort sampled during active COVID-19.

This clone was detected once. The J gene is TRBJ2-7, the V gene TRBV28; the D gene is possibly TRBD1 (5 bases). The V end lost 8 bases, the J end lost 2 bases, and 7 bases lay between the germline ends. The CDR3 is 11 residues long. Germline values: CDR1 MDHEN, CDR2 SYDVKM. The CDR3 coding sequence is TGTGCCAGCGGGGCACCCTACGAGCAGTACTTC. Its protein is CASGAPYEQYF.

This chain links TRBV7-3 with TRBJ2-2; the D gene is possibly TRBD1 (5 bases). The germline V gene has CDR1 SGHTA and CDR2 FQGTGA. The CDR3 has 18 amino acids. The V end was cut by 0 bases, the J end by 2 bases, with 16 bases between. CDR3 coding DNA: TGTGCCAGCAGCTTAACGCCCCCAGGGTTTTTAAACACCGGGGAGCTGTTTTTT. This gives the protein CASSLTPPGFLNTGELFF. The entire variable domain, with the rest obtained from reference TRBV7-3 and TRBJ2-2, is as follows: GAGVSQTPSNKVTEKGKYVELRCDPISGHTALYWYRQSLGQGPEFLIYFQGTGAADDSGLPNDRFFAVRPEGSVSTLKIQRTERGDSAVYLCASSLTPPGFLNTGELFFGEGSRLTVL.

This clone turned up a few times. The chain joins TRBV27 to TRBJ2-3, with D uncertain. With 0 bases removed from V and 8 bases from J, the gap between germline ends came to 12 bases. The germline CDR1 and CDR2 sequences are MNHEY and SMNVEV (reference sequence). The CDR3 length is 14 residues. The CDR3 nucleotides are TGTGCCAGCAGTTTATCGGTTCTGGGCCCTACGCAGTATTTT. Translating it yields CASSLSVLGPTQYF.

This clone was seen just once. The rearrangement links TRBV7-2 to TRBJ2-7; TRBD1 agrees at 11 bases. With 6 bases clipped from V and 3 bases from J, the junction kept 4 bases outside the gene matches. This CDR3 has 14 amino acids. Per the germline V gene, CDR1 is SGHTA and CDR2 is FQGNSA. CDR3 residues: CASRSGTGGYEQYF. CDR3 coding DNA: TGTGCCAGCAGGTCCGGGACAGGGGGCTACGAGCAGTACTTC.

This rearrangement joins TRBV19 to TRBJ2-1, with 7 bases identical to TRBD2. The CDR3 runs to 15 residues. V shed 10 bases and J 2 bases; nucleotides not matched to a gene: 11. Germline V CDR1 and CDR2: LNHDA, SQIVND (reference sequence). Written as DNA, the CDR3 is TGTGCCACGAATCCCCGACGGGGGGCCTACAATGAGCAGTTCTTC. This sequence encodes CATNPRRGAYNEQFF.

This chain connects TRBV19 to TRBJ2-5, with 8 bases matching TRBD1. Trimming removed 6 bases from V and 1 base from J; junction bases left unmatched: 4. The CDR3 has 14 amino acids. Germline-derived CDR1 and CDR2 are LNHDA and SQIVND (reference sequence). CDR3 amino acids: CASRGGQAQETQYF. The CDR3 bases are TGTGCCAGTAGAGGGGGACAGGCCCAAGAGACCCAGTACTTC.

CDR3 nucleotides: TGTGCCAGTAGTCCACAACAGGGAGGGGACACTGAAGCTTTCTTT. Encoded protein: CASSPQQGGDTEAFF. V usage is TRBV19 and J usage is TRBJ1-1; TRBD1 might be the D (6 bases). V dropped 5 bases and J dropped 3 bases, with 16 bases sitting between them. From germline, CDR1 is LNHDA and CDR2 SQIVND (reference sequence). The CDR3 covers 15 residues.

This chain uses TRBV7-8 with TRBJ2-3; D might be TRBD2 (5 bases). Germline V CDR1 and CDR2: SGHVS, FQNEAQ. This CDR3 contains 15 residues. The V end lost 2 bases, the J end lost 2 bases, and 11 bases lay between the germline ends. CDR3 coding DNA: TGTGCCAGCAGCTTATTGAGGGTCTTCACAGATACGCAGTATTTT. Its translation is CASSLLRVFTDTQYF.

The table lists this clone with a few counts. V usage is TRBV7-2 and J usage is TRBJ1-2; no definite D call. The CDR3 sequence is 16 residues long. V was trimmed by 2 bases and J by 3 bases, leaving 16 bases between them. CDR1 is SGHTA and CDR2 is FQGNSA in the germline V gene. In DNA form, the CDR3 reads TGTGCCAGCAGCTTAACGGTGAGGGCAGTAGACTATGGCTACACCTTC. This codes for CASSLTVRAVDYGYTF.

The CDR3 region is CASSSQPSNYGYTF. The CDR3 nucleotides read TGTGCCAGCTCTAGTCAGCCGTCTAACTATGGCTACACCTTC. The chain uses TRBV6-5 and TRBJ1-2; unclear D gene. Germline CDR1 is MNHEY and CDR2 is SVGAGI. V was trimmed by 8 bases and J by 0 bases, leaving 13 bases between them. This CDR3 contains 14 residues.

The chain carries TRBV6-1 and TRBJ1-3, with D perhaps matching TRBD1 (6 bases). The V end was cut by 4 bases, the J end by 0 bases, with 16 bases between. Germline V gene data show CDR1 as MNHNS and CDR2 as SASEGT. There are 17 residues in the CDR3. The CDR3 region has the DNA TGTGCCAGCAGTGTTAGCTATACAGGGCTCTCTGGAAACACCATATATTTT. Protein: CASSVSYTGLSGNTIYF.

The V gene is TRBV28, the J gene TRBJ1-2; TRBD1 is a possible D gene (6 bases). This CDR3 is 12 amino acids long. Deletions cut 6 bases from V and 4 bases from J, with 9 bases between. Germline CDR1 reads MDHEN; CDR2 reads SYDVKM. The CDR3 nucleotides read TGTGCCAGCAGGATACAGGGCTATGGCTACACCTTC. Residues: CASRIQGYGYTF.

The V and J genes are TRBV7-9 and TRBJ1-3, with D maybe TRBD1 (5 bases). Germline-derived CDR1 and CDR2 are SEHNR and FQNEAQ (reference sequence). CDR3 length: 15 residues. Trimming took 0 bases from V and 4 from J, leaving 10 bases between them. The CDR3 DNA reads TGTGCCAGCAGCTTAGCAGGGGCCTCGGGAAACACCATATATTTT. It is translated as CASSLAGASGNTIYF.

The V gene is TRBV19, the J gene TRBJ1-2; D is undetermined. Germline V CDR1 and CDR2: LNHDA, SQIVND (reference sequence). V was pared by 2 bases and J by 5 bases, with 12 bases between. This CDR3 is 14 amino acids long. The CDR3 spells CASSIRPGRYGYTF. DNA for the CDR3: TGTGCCAGTAGTATACGTCCGGGGAGGTATGGCTACACCTTC.

The chain is built from TRBV5-1 and TRBJ2-4, with 11 bases identical to TRBD2. Germline V gene data show CDR1 as SGHRS and CDR2 as YFSETQ. The CDR3 is 17 residues long. V shed 4 bases and J 3 bases; nucleotides not matched to a gene: 9. CDR3 in amino acids: CASSPGTSGTGKNIQYF. The CDR3 DNA follows: TGCGCCAGCAGCCCCGGGACTAGCGGTACAGGCAAAAACATTCAGTACTTC.

This clone occurred once. The chain links TRBV5-6 to TRBJ1-2; 8 bases line up with TRBD1. The trim removed 3 bases at V and 4 bases at J, leaving 11 bases unmatched. Germline CDR1 reads SGHDT; CDR2 reads YYEEEE. The CDR3 totals 16 residues. The CDR3 reads CASSSPGQGFRYGYTF. DNA of the CDR3: TGTGCCAGCAGCTCCCCCGGACAGGGCTTTCGCTATGGCTACACCTTC.

This chain links TRBV27 with TRBJ1-2, with D possibly matching TRBD1 (5 bases). Per germline, CDR1 MNHEY and CDR2 SMNVEV (reference sequence). V lost 2 bases, J lost 1 base, and 5 bases lay in between. The CDR3 sequence is 13 residues long. CDR3 in DNA: TGTGCCAGCAGTTTACAGGGTAACTATGGCTACACCTTC. It yields the protein CASSLQGNYGYTF.

The chain links TRBV19 to TRBJ1-5; 8 bases match TRBD1. Germline V CDR1 and CDR2: LNHDA, SQIVND (reference sequence). The CDR3 runs 17 residues. The V gene end was trimmed by 5 bases and the J gene end by 1 base; junction bases not matched to a gene: 10. The DNA for the CDR3 is TGTGCCAGTAGTCCTAAAGACAGGGGAATGAGCAATCAGCCCCAGCATTTT. Its protein product is CASSPKDRGMSNQPQHF. Full variable domain (rest looked up from reference TRBV19 and TRBJ1-5): DGGITQSPKYLFRKEGQNVTLSCEQNLNHDAMYWYRQDPGQGLRLIYYSQIVNDFQKGDIAEGYSVSREKKESFPLTVTSAQKNPTAFYLCASSPKDRGMSNQPQHFGDGTRLSIL.

This clone was seen a few times. V usage is TRBV27 and J usage is TRBJ1-6; the D is unclear. The germline gives CDR1 MNHEY, CDR2 SMNVEV (reference sequence). Deletions cut 0 bases from V and 0 bases from J, with 6 bases between. There are 16 residues in the CDR3. The CDR3 region is CASSLSRDSYNSPLHF. CDR3 DNA: TGTGCCAGCAGTTTATCGCGAGACTCCTATAATTCACCCCTCCACTTT.

V and J are TRBV23-1 and TRBJ1-5; 9 bases match TRBD1. TRBV23-1 is an ORF; its function is uncertain. Trimming took 5 bases from V and 7 from J; bases not matched to a gene: 9. The CDR3 loop spans 15 amino acids. The CDR3 bases are TGCGCCAGCAGTACCCGGGACAGGGAAATACAGCCCCAGCATTTT. This gives the protein CASSTRDREIQPQHF.

The rearrangement links TRBV24-1 to TRBJ2-1, with a weak D call TRBD1 (5 bases). Trimming removed 2 bases at V and 3 bases at J, with 16 bases between. The CDR3 has 17 amino acids. Germline CDR1 KGHDR, CDR2 SFDVKD. CDR3: CATSDSVRGSLYNEQFF. CDR3 nucleotide sequence: TGTGCCACCAGTGATTCCGTTAGGGGTAGCCTCTACAATGAGCAGTTCTTC.

V and J are TRBV27 and TRBJ1-1, with D unresolved. Germline V gene sequence: CDR1 MNHEY, CDR2 SMNVEV (reference sequence). The germline V and J ends were trimmed by 3 bases and 6 bases, with 17 bases remaining between them. The length of the CDR3 is 15 residues. CDR3 in amino acids: CASSFDGRAVAEAFF. The CDR3 nucleotides read TGTGCCAGCAGTTTTGACGGGAGGGCGGTTGCTGAAGCTTTCTTT.

The chain links TRBV2 to TRBJ2-5; weak D call: TRBD2 (6 bases). The CDR3 spans 12 residues. Looked up from germline, CDR1 is SNHLY and CDR2 is FYNNEI. V lost 7 bases and J 5 bases, leaving 11 bases between the germline ends. CDR3 residues: CASMREAETQYF. CDR3 DNA sequence: TGTGCCAGCATGAGGGAGGCCGAGACCCAGTACTTC.